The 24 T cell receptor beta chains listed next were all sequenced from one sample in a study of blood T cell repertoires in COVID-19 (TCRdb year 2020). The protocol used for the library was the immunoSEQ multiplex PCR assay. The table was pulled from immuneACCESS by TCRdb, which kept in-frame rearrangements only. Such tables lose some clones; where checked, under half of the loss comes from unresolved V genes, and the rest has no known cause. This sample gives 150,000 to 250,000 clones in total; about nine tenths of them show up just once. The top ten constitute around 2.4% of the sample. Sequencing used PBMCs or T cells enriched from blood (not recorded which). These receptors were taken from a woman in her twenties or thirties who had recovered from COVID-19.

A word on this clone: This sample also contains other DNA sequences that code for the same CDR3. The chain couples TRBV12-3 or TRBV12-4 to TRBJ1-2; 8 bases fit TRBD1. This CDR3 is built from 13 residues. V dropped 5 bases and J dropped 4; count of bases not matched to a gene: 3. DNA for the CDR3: TGTGCCAGCAGTCCGGGGACAGGCTATGGCTACACCTTC. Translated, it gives CASSPGTGYGYTF.

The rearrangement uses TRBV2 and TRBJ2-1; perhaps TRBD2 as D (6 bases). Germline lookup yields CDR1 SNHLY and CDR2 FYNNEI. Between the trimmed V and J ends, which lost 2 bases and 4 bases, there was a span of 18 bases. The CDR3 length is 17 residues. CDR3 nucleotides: TGTGCCAGCAGTGAACGGAGGGACCGCCACCCATACAATGAGCAGTTCTTC. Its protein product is CASSERRDRHPYNEQFF.

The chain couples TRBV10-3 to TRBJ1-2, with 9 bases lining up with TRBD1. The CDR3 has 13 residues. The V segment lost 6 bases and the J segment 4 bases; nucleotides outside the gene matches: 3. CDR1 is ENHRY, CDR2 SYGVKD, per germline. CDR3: CAIRTGGSYGYTF. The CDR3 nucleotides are TGTGCCATCAGGACAGGGGGATCCTATGGCTACACCTTC.

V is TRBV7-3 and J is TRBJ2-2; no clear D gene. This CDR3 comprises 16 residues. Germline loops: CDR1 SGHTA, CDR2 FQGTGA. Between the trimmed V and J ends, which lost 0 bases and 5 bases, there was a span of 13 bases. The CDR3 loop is CASSLTDSGYTGELFF. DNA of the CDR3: TGTGCCAGCAGCTTAACGGATTCCGGGTATACCGGGGAGCTGTTTTTT.

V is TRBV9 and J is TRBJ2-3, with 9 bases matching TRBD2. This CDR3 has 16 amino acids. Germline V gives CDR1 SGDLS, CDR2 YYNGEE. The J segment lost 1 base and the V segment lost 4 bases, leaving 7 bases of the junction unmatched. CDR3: CASSSSSGERTDTQYF. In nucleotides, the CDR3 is TGTGCCAGCAGCTCCTCTAGCGGGGAACGCACAGATACGCAGTATTTT.

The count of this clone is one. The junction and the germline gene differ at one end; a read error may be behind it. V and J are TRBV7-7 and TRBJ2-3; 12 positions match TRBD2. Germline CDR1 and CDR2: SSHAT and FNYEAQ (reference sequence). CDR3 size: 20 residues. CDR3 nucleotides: TGTGCTAGCAGCTTAAGGGCTAGCGGGGGGGTTTCCCTCGGCACAGATACGCAGTATTTT. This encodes CASSLRASGGVSLGTDTQYF.

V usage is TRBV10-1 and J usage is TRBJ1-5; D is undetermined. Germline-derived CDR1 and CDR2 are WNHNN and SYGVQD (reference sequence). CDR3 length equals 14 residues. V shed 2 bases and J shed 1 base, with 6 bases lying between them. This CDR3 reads CASSEGGSNQPQHF. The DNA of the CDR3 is TGCGCCAGCAGTGAGGGTGGCAGCAATCAGCCCCAGCATTTT.

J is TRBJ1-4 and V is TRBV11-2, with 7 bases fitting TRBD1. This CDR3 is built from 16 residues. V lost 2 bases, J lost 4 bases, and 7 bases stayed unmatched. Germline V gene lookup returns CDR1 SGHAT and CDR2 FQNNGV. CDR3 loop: CASSLYRGLDNEKLFF. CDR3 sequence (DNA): TGTGCCAGCAGCTTATACAGGGGTTTGGATAATGAAAAACTGTTTTTT.

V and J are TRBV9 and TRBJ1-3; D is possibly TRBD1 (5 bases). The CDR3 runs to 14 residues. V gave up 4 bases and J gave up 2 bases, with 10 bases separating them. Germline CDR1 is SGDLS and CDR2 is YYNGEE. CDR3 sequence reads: CASSQGGTGNTIYF. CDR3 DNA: TGTGCCAGCAGCCAGGGAGGCACTGGAAACACCATATATTTT.

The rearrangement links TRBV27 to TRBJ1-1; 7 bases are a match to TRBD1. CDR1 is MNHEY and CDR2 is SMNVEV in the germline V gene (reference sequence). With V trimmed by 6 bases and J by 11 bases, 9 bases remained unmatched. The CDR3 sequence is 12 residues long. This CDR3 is CASRGDRVTAFF. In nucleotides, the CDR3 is TGTGCCAGCAGGGGGGACAGAGTGACTGCTTTCTTT.

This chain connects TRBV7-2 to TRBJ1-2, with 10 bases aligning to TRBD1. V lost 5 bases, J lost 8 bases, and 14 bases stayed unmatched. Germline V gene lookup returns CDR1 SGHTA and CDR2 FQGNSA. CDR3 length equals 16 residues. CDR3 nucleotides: TGTGCCAGCAGCCTGGGGACAGGGGCCTCTTTGGGAGGCTACACCTTC. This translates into CASSLGTGASLGGYTF.

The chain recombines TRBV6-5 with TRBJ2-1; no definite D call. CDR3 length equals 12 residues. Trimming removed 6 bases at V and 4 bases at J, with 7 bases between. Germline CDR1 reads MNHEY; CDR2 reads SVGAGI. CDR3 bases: TGTGCCAGCAGCCGTCTTTACAATGAGCAGTTCTTC. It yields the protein CASSRLYNEQFF.

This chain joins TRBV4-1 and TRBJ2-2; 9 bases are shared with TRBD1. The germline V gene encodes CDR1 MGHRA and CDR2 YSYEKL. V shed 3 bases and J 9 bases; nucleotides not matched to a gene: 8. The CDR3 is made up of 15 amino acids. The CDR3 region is CASSHVTGGIRELFF. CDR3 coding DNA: TGCGCCAGCAGCCATGTGACAGGGGGGATCCGGGAGCTGTTTTTT.

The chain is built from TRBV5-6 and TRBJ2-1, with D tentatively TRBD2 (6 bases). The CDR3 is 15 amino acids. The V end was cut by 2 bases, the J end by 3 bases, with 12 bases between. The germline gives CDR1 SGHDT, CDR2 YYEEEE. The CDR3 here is CASSLPREFYNEQFF. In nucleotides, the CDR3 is TGTGCCAGCAGCTTACCGCGGGAATTCTACAATGAGCAGTTCTTC.

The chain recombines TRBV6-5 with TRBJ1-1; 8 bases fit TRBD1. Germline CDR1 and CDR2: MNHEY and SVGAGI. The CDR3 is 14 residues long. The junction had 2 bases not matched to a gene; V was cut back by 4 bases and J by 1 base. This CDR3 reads CASSLGQANTEAFF. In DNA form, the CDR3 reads TGTGCCAGCAGTTTGGGACAGGCGAACACTGAAGCTTTCTTT.

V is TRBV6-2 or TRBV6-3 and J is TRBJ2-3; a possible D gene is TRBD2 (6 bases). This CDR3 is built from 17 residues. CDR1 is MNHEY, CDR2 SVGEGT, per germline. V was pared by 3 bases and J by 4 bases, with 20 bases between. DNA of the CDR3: TGTGCCAGCAGTTATAAGAGGGGAGGCCCCGAGCCAGATACGCAGTATTTT. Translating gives CASSYKRGGPEPDTQYF.

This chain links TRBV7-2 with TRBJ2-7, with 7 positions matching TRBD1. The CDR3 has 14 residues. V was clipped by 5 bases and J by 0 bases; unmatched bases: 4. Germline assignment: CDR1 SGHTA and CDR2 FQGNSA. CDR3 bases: TGTGCCAGCAGCCTAGGGACAGCCTCCTACGAGCAGTACTTC. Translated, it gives CASSLGTASYEQYF. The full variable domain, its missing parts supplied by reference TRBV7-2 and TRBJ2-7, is GAGVSQSPSNKVTEKGKDVELRCDPISGHTALYWYRQSLGQGLEFLIYFQGNSAPDKSGLPSDRFSAERTGGSVSTLTIQRTQQEDSAVYLCASSLGTASYEQYFGPGTRLTVT.

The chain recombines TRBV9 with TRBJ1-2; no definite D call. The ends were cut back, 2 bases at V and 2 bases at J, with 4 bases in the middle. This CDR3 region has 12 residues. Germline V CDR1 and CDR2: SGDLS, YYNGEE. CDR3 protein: CASSVANYGYTF. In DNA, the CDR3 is TGTGCCAGCAGCGTTGCGAACTATGGCTACACCTTC.

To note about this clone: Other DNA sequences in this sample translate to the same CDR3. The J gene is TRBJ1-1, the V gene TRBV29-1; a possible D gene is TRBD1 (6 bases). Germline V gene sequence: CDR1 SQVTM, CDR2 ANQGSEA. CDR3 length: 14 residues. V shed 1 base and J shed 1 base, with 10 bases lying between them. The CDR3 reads CSVEVQGRNTEAFF. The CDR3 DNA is TGCAGCGTTGAAGTGCAGGGGCGGAACACTGAAGCTTTCTTT.

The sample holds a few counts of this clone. The CDR3 nucleotides read TGCGCCAGCAAGGACACCTACTACGAGCAGTACTTC. It codes for CASKDTYYEQYF. V gene TRBV5-1 combines with J gene TRBJ2-7, with a weak D call TRBD1 (5 bases). The CDR3 is made up of 12 amino acids. Per germline, CDR1 SGHRS and CDR2 YFSETQ. The V and J ends lost 6 bases and 3 bases respectively, with 10 bases between them. Together with reference TRBV5-1 and TRBJ2-7, the CDR3 gives the full variable domain: KAGVTQTPRYLIKTRGQQVTLSCSPISGHRSVSWYQQTPGQGLQFLFEYFSETQRNKGNFPGRFSGRQFSNSRSEMNVSTLELGDSALYLCASKDTYYEQYFGPGTRLTVT.

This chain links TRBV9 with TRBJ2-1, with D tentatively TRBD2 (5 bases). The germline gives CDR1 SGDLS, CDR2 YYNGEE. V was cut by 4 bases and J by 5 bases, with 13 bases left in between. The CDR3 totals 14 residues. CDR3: CASSTYYGDNEQFF. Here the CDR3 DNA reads TGTGCCAGCAGCACTTACTACGGGGACAATGAGCAGTTCTTC.

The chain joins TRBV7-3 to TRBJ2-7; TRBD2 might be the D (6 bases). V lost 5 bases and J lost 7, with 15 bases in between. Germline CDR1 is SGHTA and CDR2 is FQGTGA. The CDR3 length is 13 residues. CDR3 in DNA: TGTGCCAGCAGCGCGAGGAGGGAGCGGGAGCAGTACTTC. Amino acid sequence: CASSARREREQYF.

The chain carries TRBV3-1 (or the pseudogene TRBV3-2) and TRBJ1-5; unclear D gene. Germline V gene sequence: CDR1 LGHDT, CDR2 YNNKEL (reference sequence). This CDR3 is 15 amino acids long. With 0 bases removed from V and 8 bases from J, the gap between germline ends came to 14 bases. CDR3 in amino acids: CASSQERGGKEPQHF. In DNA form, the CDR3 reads TGTGCCAGCAGCCAAGAACGAGGAGGGAAGGAGCCCCAGCATTTT.

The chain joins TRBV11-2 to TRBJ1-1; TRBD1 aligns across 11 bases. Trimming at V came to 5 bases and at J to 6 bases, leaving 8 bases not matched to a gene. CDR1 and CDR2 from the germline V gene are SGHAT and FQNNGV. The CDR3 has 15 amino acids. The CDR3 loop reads CASSRLGQGASEAFF. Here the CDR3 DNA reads TGTGCCAGCAGCCGGCTTGGACAGGGGGCATCTGAAGCTTTCTTT.